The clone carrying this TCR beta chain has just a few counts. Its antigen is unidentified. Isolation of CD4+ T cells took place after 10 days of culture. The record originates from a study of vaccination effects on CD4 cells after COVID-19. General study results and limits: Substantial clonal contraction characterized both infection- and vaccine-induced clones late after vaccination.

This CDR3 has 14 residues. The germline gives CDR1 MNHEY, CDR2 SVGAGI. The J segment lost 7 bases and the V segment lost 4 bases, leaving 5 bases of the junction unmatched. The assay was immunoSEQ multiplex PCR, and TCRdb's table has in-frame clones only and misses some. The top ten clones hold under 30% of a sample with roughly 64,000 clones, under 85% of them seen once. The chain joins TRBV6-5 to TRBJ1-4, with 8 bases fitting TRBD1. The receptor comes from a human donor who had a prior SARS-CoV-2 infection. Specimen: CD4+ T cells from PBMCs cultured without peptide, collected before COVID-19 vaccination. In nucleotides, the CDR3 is TGTGCCAGCAGTTCGGACAGGGATGGTGAAAAACTGTTTTTT. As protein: CASSSDRDGEKLFF.